A selection of T cell receptor beta chains follows, all from one sample in a study of cytomegalovirus exposure and HLA in healthy donors. TCRdb's copy holds only in-frame clones and misses some; the assay was immunoSEQ multiplex PCR. The repertoire holds 130,000 to 150,000 clones, with about 79% as singletons. Sequenced material: PBMCs. The origin of the receptors is a male donor in good health and CMV-seronegative. Each CDR3 is given with its conserved first and last residue. The order of the fields is J gene, V gene, D gene, CDR3 protein, CDR3 DNA. The D gene is left open where the match is weak.

TRBJ1-2 TRBV5-4 - CASSHRASNYGYTF TGTGCCAGCAGCCACAGGGCCTCTAACTATGGCTACACCTTC
TRBJ2-1 TRBV7-9 - CASSRDRNNNEQFF TGTGCCAGCAGCCGAGACAGGAATAACAATGAGCAGTTCTTC
TRBJ1-6 TRBV6-6 TRBD1 CASRDQAAGGNSPLHF TGTGCCAGCAGGGACCAAGCGGCAGGGGGTAATTCACCCCTCCACTTT
TRBJ1-1 TRBV5-1 TRBD1 CASSLVRGQGDTEAFF TGCGCCAGCAGCTTGGTAAGGGGACAGGGGGACACTGAAGCTTTCTTT
TRBJ1-2 TRBV6-1 TRBD1 CASSEAGTGTYGYTF TGTGCCAGCAGTGAAGCCGGGACAGGGACCTATGGCTACACCTTC
TRBJ1-2 TRBV7-9 TRBD1 CSSSELPGQVNYGYTF TGTTCCAGCAGCGAACTCCCGGGACAGGTGAACTATGGCTACACCTTC
TRBJ1-5 TRBV21-1 - CASSTRTGGNQPQHF TGTGCCAGCAGCACCCGGACAGGGGGCAATCAGCCCCAGCATTTT
TRBJ2-1 TRBV6-4 TRBD2 CASSYDSGRPLVEQFF TGTGCCAGCAGTTACGATAGCGGGAGGCCCTTAGTTGAGCAGTTCTTC
TRBJ2-7 TRBV7-2 TRBD2 CASSLAGTSSYEQYF TGTGCCAGCAGCTTAGCCGGGACTAGCTCCTACGAGCAGTACTTC
TRBJ1-1 TRBV9 TRBD1 CASSSTDRVTEAFF TGTGCCAGCAGCTCAACTGACAGGGTCACTGAAGCTTTCTTT
TRBJ2-7 TRBV5-1 TRBD1 CASSPGQGASYEQYF TGCGCCAGCAGCCCGGGACAGGGGGCTTCCTACGAGCAGTACTTC
TRBJ1-5 TRBV7-3 - CASSLNRLSPQHF TGTGCCAGCAGCTTAAATCGGTTATCGCCCCAGCATTTT